These T cell receptor beta chains were read from a single sample in a study of T cell clones after liver transplantation. Data came from immunoSEQ multiplex PCR; TCRdb stores just in-frame clones and leaves some out. The data contain more than 65,000 clones, 90% of them singletons. Sequences were derived from CD4+ T cells from blood, sampled before liver transplant. These receptors all stem from a human donor who received a liver transplant. Each CDR3 is given with its conserved first and last residue. D genes are given only for firm matches. Expanded clones get a size class; other rows say once, few or many, or leave the size out.

CDR3 DNA: TGTGCCAGCAGCTCCATCCAGGGGAGCACTGAAGCTTTCTTT
CDR3 protein: CASSSIQGSTEAFF
V gene: TRBV11-3
clone size: once
D gene: NA
J gene: TRBJ1-1

CDR3 DNA: TGTGCTAGTGGTTTGCCTCAAGGGACTATCCAGTTCTTC
CDR3 protein: CASGLPQGTIQFF
V gene: TRBV12-5
clone size: NA
D gene: TRBD2
J gene: TRBJ2-1

CDR3 DNA: TGTGCTAGTGGTTTGGTACTAGGAGTGAAAGGGCAGCCCCAGCATTTT
CDR3 protein: CASGLVLGVKGQPQHF
V gene: TRBV12-5
clone size: NA
D gene: NA
J gene: TRBJ1-5

CDR3 DNA: TGTGCCAGCAGGAAGATAACCCCGAGCAATGAGCAGTTCTTC
CDR3 protein: CASRKITPSNEQFF
V gene: TRBV6-5
clone size: NA
D gene: NA
J gene: TRBJ2-1

CDR3 DNA: TGTGCCAGCAGCTTACAGAGAAACGGGGAGCTGTTTTTT
CDR3 protein: CASSLQRNGELFF
V gene: TRBV7-7
clone size: NA
D gene: NA
J gene: TRBJ2-2

CDR3 DNA: TGCAGCGTAATGTTGGGGGGGTACGAGCAGTACTTC
CDR3 protein: CSVMLGGYEQYF
V gene: TRBV29-1
clone size: NA
D gene: TRBD2
J gene: TRBJ2-7

CDR3 DNA: TGTGCCAGCAGTGGACTACCCACCCACAATGAGCAGTTCTTC
CDR3 protein: CASSGLPTHNEQFF
V gene: TRBV6-5
clone size: NA
D gene: NA
J gene: TRBJ2-1

CDR3 DNA: TGTGCCAGCAGCGGGGGCACGGCGGGCACTGAAGCTTTCTTT
CDR3 protein: CASSGGTAGTEAFF
V gene: TRBV11-2
clone size: once
D gene: NA
J gene: TRBJ1-1

CDR3 DNA: TGTGCCAGCAGCTTCCGGAGGAGGCAAGAGACCCAGTACTTC
CDR3 protein: CASSFRRRQETQYF
V gene: TRBV5-4
clone size: once
D gene: NA
J gene: TRBJ2-5

CDR3 DNA: TGTGCCAGCAGCCAGACAGGGGGCAAGAACACCATATATTTT
CDR3 protein: CASSQTGGKNTIYF
V gene: TRBV7-9
clone size: NA
D gene: TRBD1
J gene: TRBJ1-3

CDR3 DNA: TGTGCCAGCAGCCGGGCCGGGACAGGTTCCTACGAGCAGTACTTC
CDR3 protein: CASSRAGTGSYEQYF
V gene: TRBV5-4
clone size: NA
D gene: TRBD1
J gene: TRBJ2-7

CDR3 DNA: TGTGCCAGCTCACCTTCGAGGAACGCTAACTATGGCTACACCTTC
CDR3 protein: CASSPSRNANYGYTF
V gene: TRBV18
clone size: NA
D gene: NA
J gene: TRBJ1-2

CDR3 DNA: TGTGCCAGCAGTGATCGCGCCTACGAGCAGTACTTC
CDR3 protein: CASSDRAYEQYF
V gene: TRBV25-1
clone size: NA
D gene: NA
J gene: TRBJ2-7

CDR3 DNA: TGTGCCAGCAGTGAGTCGGGGGGAAATCAGCCCCAGCATTTT
CDR3 protein: CASSESGGNQPQHF
V gene: TRBV6-4
clone size: once
D gene: NA
J gene: TRBJ1-5

CDR3 DNA: TGCGCCAGCAGCTTGTCTGGGTCTCAGCCCCAGCATTTT
CDR3 protein: CASSLSGSQPQHF
V gene: TRBV5-1
clone size: NA
D gene: NA
J gene: TRBJ1-5

CDR3 DNA: TGCGCCAGCAGCTTGGAAGGCGGGAGGGGACACGAGCAGTACTTC
CDR3 protein: CASSLEGGRGHEQYF
V gene: TRBV5-1
clone size: NA
D gene: TRBD2
J gene: TRBJ2-7

CDR3 DNA: TGCGCCAGCAGCCCGGGGACTAGCGGGAGGAGAACAGATACGCAGTATTTT
CDR3 protein: CASSPGTSGRRTDTQYF
V gene: TRBV4-3
clone size: NA
D gene: TRBD2
J gene: TRBJ2-3

CDR3 DNA: TGCGCCAGCAGCGGGGGTTCCGGTGGGGAGCAGTACTTC
CDR3 protein: CASSGGSGGEQYF
V gene: TRBV5-1
clone size: NA
D gene: NA
J gene: TRBJ2-7

CDR3 DNA: TGTGCCACCAGCCCAACGCGGACTGTTGGGACCCAGTACTTC
CDR3 protein: CATSPTRTVGTQYF
V gene: TRBV15
clone size: NA
D gene: NA
J gene: TRBJ2-5

CDR3 DNA: TGTGCCAGTAGCGACGGGAGTAACTCCTTATTTGGCTACACCTTC
CDR3 protein: CASSDGSNSLFGYTF
V gene: TRBV19
clone size: NA
D gene: NA
J gene: TRBJ1-2

CDR3 DNA: TGTGCCAGCAGTTACACCCGGAAGGTCGCTGGAAACACCATATATTTT
CDR3 protein: CASSYTRKVAGNTIYF
V gene: TRBV6-5
clone size: NA
D gene: NA
J gene: TRBJ1-3

CDR3 DNA: TGTGCCAGCAGCCCCAACGTGGACACCATATATTTT
CDR3 protein: CASSPNVDTIYF
V gene: TRBV7-9
clone size: NA
D gene: NA
J gene: TRBJ1-3

CDR3 DNA: TGTGCCACCCAGGACAGGGAACTAGCGGGGCGCTACGAGCAGTACTTC
CDR3 protein: CATQDRELAGRYEQYF
V gene: TRBV21-1
clone size: NA
D gene: NA
J gene: TRBJ2-7